The 30 T cell receptor beta chains below were found in one sample sequenced in a study of blood T cell repertoires in COVID-19. Using immunoSEQ multiplex PCR, the repertoire was profiled, and TCRdb retains in-frame clones only, with some absent. The sample has hundreds of thousands of clones; roughly 85% are singletons. Sequencing was done on a sample of peripheral blood. Receptors originate from a man aged 18 to 29 with active or convalescent COVID-19.

The CDR3 coding sequence is TGTGCCAGCAGCCAACACAGGGGAATCTATGGCTACACCTTC. Translated: CASSQHRGIYGYTF. The V gene is TRBV3-1 (or the pseudogene TRBV3-2), the J gene TRBJ1-2; 7 nucleotides line up with TRBD1. Germline lookup yields CDR1 LGHDT and CDR2 YNNKEL (reference sequence). This CDR3 has 14 residues. V was pared by 2 bases and J by 4 bases, with 4 bases of the junction left unmatched.

The rearrangement uses TRBV28 and TRBJ1-5; unclear D gene. The germline V gene has CDR1 MDHEN and CDR2 SYDVKM. This CDR3 has 13 residues. The ends were cut back, 10 bases at V and 4 bases at J, with 14 bases in the middle. The CDR3 nucleotides are TGTGCCACCTGGTCCCGGGGAAATCAGCCCCAGCATTTT. Its protein product is CATWSRGNQPQHF.

V is TRBV15 and J is TRBJ1-2; D is possibly TRBD1 (6 bases). This CDR3 is built from 14 residues. Trimming left V 0 bases short and J 4 bases short, with 9 bases between. CDR1 and CDR2 from the germline V gene are LNHNV and YYDKDF (reference sequence). This CDR3 is CATSRDTGSYGYTF. The CDR3 coding sequence is TGTGCCACCAGCAGAGATACAGGGTCCTATGGCTACACCTTC.

The chain employs TRBV18 and TRBJ2-1; 9 bases line up with TRBD2. The CDR3 is 15 residues long. The ends lost 2 bases at V and 7 bases at J; junction bases unmatched: 6. Germline CDR1 is KGHSH and CDR2 is LQKENI. CDR3 residues: CASSPGLAGQNEQFF. The CDR3 DNA reads as TGTGCCAGCTCACCAGGGCTAGCGGGGCAAAATGAGCAGTTCTTC.

This clone was picked up one time. This rearrangement joins TRBV14 to TRBJ1-6, with TRBD1 matching 8 bases. The CDR3 is 16 residues long. Trimming removed 4 bases from V and 6 bases from J; junction bases left unmatched: 8. CDR1 and CDR2 from the germline V gene are SGHDN and FVKESK. For the CDR3, the DNA is TGTGCCAGCAGCCGCCAGGGGACAGGCCTTAATTCACCCCTCCACTTT. It translates to CASSRQGTGLNSPLHF.

In this sample, this clone turned up once. V is TRBV4-3 and J is TRBJ1-4; the D is unclear. This CDR3 is 17 amino acids long. The germline V gene has CDR1 LGHNA and CDR2 YSLEER. Trimming cost V 0 bases and J 7 bases, with 18 bases left between them. The CDR3 DNA is TGCGCCAGCAGCCAAGAAGGGAAAGCGGGCTGGGGTGAAAAACTGTTTTTT. It encodes CASSQEGKAGWGEKLFF.

This chain uses TRBV3-1 (or the pseudogene TRBV3-2) with TRBJ1-2, with 7 nucleotides matching TRBD1. The CDR3 runs to 14 residues. Trimming took 0 bases from V and 8 from J; bases not matched to a gene: 6. Germline loops: CDR1 LGHDT, CDR2 YNNKEL (reference sequence). The CDR3 DNA follows: TGTGCCAGCAGCCAAGAGATAGACAGGGAGGGCTACACCTTC. Translating it yields CASSQEIDREGYTF.

V is TRBV7-8 and J is TRBJ1-2, with 9 bases aligning to TRBD1. V lost 5 bases to trimming and J lost 4 bases; unmatched junction nucleotides: 8. Per germline, CDR1 SGHVS and CDR2 FQNEAQ. CDR3 size: 15 residues. CDR3 coding DNA: TGTGCCAGCAGCCAATTACGGGACAGGGTCTATGGCTACACCTTC. Protein: CASSQLRDRVYGYTF.

This clone has just a few counts. The CDR3 reads CAWAGDGEQFF. DNA of the CDR3: TGTGCCTGGGCCGGGGATGGGGAGCAGTTCTTC. This rearrangement joins TRBV30 to TRBJ2-1; maybe TRBD2 (5 bases). Germline V gives CDR1 GTSNPN, CDR2 SVGIG (reference sequence). Trimming stripped 5 bases from V and 10 bases from J, with 12 bases between. The CDR3 totals 11 residues. Combining the CDR3 with reference TRBV30 and TRBJ2-1 gives the whole variable domain SQTIHQWPATLVQPVGSPLSLECTVEGTSNPNLYWYRQAAGRGLQLLFYSVGIGQISSEVPQNLSASRPQDRQFILSSKKLLLSDSGFYLCAWAGDGEQFFGPGTRLTVL.

This chain joins TRBV29-1 and TRBJ2-7; TRBD2 aligns across 9 bases. The germline V gene encodes CDR1 SQVTM and CDR2 ANQGSEA. This CDR3 region has 14 residues. V shed 3 bases, J shed 5 bases, and the junction held 8 bases outside the gene matches. The CDR3 is CSVDISGSYNEQYF. The CDR3 DNA reads TGCAGCGTTGACATTAGCGGGAGTTACAACGAGCAGTACTTC.

This clone was observed a single time. The chain couples TRBV7-8 to TRBJ1-1, with a possible D match to TRBD1 (5 bases). The CDR3 has 14 residues. Between the trimmed V and J ends, which lost 5 bases and 4 bases, there was a span of 14 bases. Germline V gene data show CDR1 as SGHVS and CDR2 as FQNEAQ. DNA of the CDR3: TGTGCCAGCAGCCCCAACACGGGGGGCACTGAAGCTTTCTTT. As protein: CASSPNTGGTEAFF.

The rearrangement uses TRBV6-5 and TRBJ2-7, with 9 nucleotides matching TRBD1. Germline V CDR1 and CDR2: MNHEY, SVGAGI. This CDR3 has 14 amino acids. The V and J ends lost 0 bases and 3 bases, in that order; junction bases with no gene match: 0. CDR3: CASSYSDRGYEQYF. DNA of the CDR3: TGTGCCAGCAGTTACTCGGACAGGGGCTACGAGCAGTACTTC.

This clone was recorded only once. The chain is built from TRBV6-5 and TRBJ2-7; possibly TRBD1 for D (5 bases). Germline lookup yields CDR1 MNHEY and CDR2 SVGAGI. The CDR3 has 14 residues. V lost 7 bases and J 4 bases, leaving 17 bases between the germline ends. CDR3 DNA sequence: TGTGCCAGCACCAAAAGGGGCCTTAATTACGAGCAGTACTTC. It yields the protein CASTKRGLNYEQYF.

The rearrangement joins TRBV29-1 to TRBJ2-3; 10 nucleotides line up with TRBD2. V dropped 6 bases and J dropped 1; count of bases not matched to a gene: 7. Germline lookup yields CDR1 SQVTM and CDR2 ANQGSEA. The CDR3 runs 15 residues. The CDR3 sequence: CSVAPTSGGTDTQYF. The CDR3 DNA is TGCAGCGTCGCCCCAACTAGCGGGGGCACAGATACGCAGTATTTT.

The chain is built from TRBV28 and TRBJ1-4; 7 nucleotides agree with TRBD1. This CDR3 region has 15 residues. Germline CDR1 MDHEN, CDR2 SYDVKM. V dropped 6 bases and J dropped 5; count of bases not matched to a gene: 9. CDR3 sequence (DNA): TGTGCCAGCAGCCTCGACAGGGCTCGAAATGAAAAACTGTTTTTT. This translates into CASSLDRARNEKLFF.

This chain links TRBV6-2 or TRBV6-3 with TRBJ1-4; no firm D call. This CDR3 region has 15 residues. V lost 4 bases, J lost 7 bases, and 16 bases lay in between. Germline V gene data show CDR1 as MNHEY and CDR2 as SVGEGT. Written as DNA, the CDR3 is TGTGCCAGCAGTTCCCCACGAGGGCGCGGTGAAAAACTGTTTTTT. This encodes CASSSPRGRGEKLFF.

This chain uses TRBV11-2 with TRBJ2-1, with TRBD2 identical over 7 bases. The CDR3 spans 14 residues. Germline values: CDR1 SGHAT, CDR2 FQNNGV. J was trimmed by 8 bases and V by 0 bases; bases with no gene match: 4. The CDR3 DNA sequence: TGTGCCAGCAGCTTAGATAAGGGACTACATGAGCAGTTCTTC. It codes for CASSLDKGLHEQFF. The complete variable domain, with remaining parts taken from reference TRBV11-2 and TRBJ2-1, reads EAGVAQSPRYKIIEKRQSVAFWCNPISGHATLYWYQQILGQGPKLLIQFQNNGVVDDSQLPKDRFSAERLKGVDSTLKIQPAKLEDSAVYLCASSLDKGLHEQFFGPGTRLTVL.

The chain employs TRBV28 and TRBJ2-1, with D maybe TRBD2 (6 bases). Germline CDR1 MDHEN, CDR2 SYDVKM. CDR3 length equals 14 residues. Trimming removed 3 bases at V and 4 bases at J, with 10 bases between. The CDR3 spells CASSLSGSYNEQFF. The CDR3 nucleotides are TGTGCCAGCAGTTTGTCCGGGAGTTACAATGAGCAGTTCTTC.

This chain uses TRBV7-3 with TRBJ2-3, with 8 bases aligning to TRBD2. V lost 5 bases and J lost 1; bases outside the gene matches: 8. This CDR3 spans 16 amino acids. The V gene's germline CDR1 is SGHTA and CDR2 FQGTGA. CDR3 residues: CASSPAGTRGTDTQYF. Written as DNA, the CDR3 is TGTGCCAGCAGCCCAGCCGGGACTAGGGGCACAGATACGCAGTATTTT.

The chain combines TRBV24-1 with TRBJ2-5, with D maybe TRBD2 (5 bases). The CDR3 is 15 amino acids. Trimming took 4 bases from V and 5 from J, leaving 16 bases between them. CDR1 is KGHDR, CDR2 SFDVKD, per germline. CDR3 in DNA: TGTGCCACCAGTGACCCTGGAACCGAGGGTGAGACCCAGTACTTC. This encodes CATSDPGTEGETQYF.

V gene TRBV4-3 combines with J gene TRBJ1-2; D is ambiguous. This CDR3 region has 16 residues. V shed 1 base and J shed 2 bases, with 14 bases lying between them. Per germline, CDR1 LGHNA and CDR2 YSLEER. This CDR3 reads CASSQGAGLGNYGYTF. Written as DNA, the CDR3 is TGCGCCAGCAGCCAAGGAGCGGGGTTAGGAAACTATGGCTACACCTTC.

The gene calls are TRBV27 and TRBJ2-1; 8 bases match TRBD2. In germline, CDR1 is MNHEY, CDR2 SMNVEV (reference sequence). Trimming took 3 bases from V and 5 from J; bases not matched to a gene: 6. This CDR3 comprises 15 residues. CDR3 region: CASSLASGYHNEQFF. CDR3 sequence (DNA): TGTGCCAGCAGTTTGGCTAGCGGGTACCACAATGAGCAGTTCTTC.

This rearrangement joins TRBV4-2 to TRBJ2-1; 11 bases agree with TRBD2. Losses at the gene ends were 4 bases for V and 8 bases for J; bases not matched to a gene: 10. Germline V gene data show CDR1 as LGHNA and CDR2 as YNFKEQ. The CDR3 length is 16 residues. The CDR3 region has the DNA TGTGCCAGCAGCCCCGAACCTACTAGCGGGAGCGATGAGCAGTTCTTC. This encodes CASSPEPTSGSDEQFF.

In its sample, this clone was seen a few times. This sequence joins TRBV10-1 and TRBJ2-7; 7 bases are shared with TRBD1. V trimming: 4 bases; J trimming: 3 bases; junction bases outside the gene matches: 6. The CDR3 covers 14 residues. The germline CDR1 and CDR2 sequences are WNHNN and SYGVQD (reference sequence). CDR3: CASSAGTANYEQYF. For the CDR3, the DNA is TGCGCCAGCAGTGCCGGGACAGCCAACTACGAGCAGTACTTC.

The genes are TRBV29-1 and TRBJ1-1; D not certain. There are 14 residues in the CDR3. Between the trimmed V and J ends, which lost 8 bases and 2 bases, there was a span of 18 bases. Germline loops: CDR1 SQVTM, CDR2 ANQGSEA. CDR3 region: CSTALGASNTEAFF. The CDR3 coding sequence is TGCAGCACAGCCTTGGGAGCGAGCAACACTGAAGCTTTCTTT.

The chain combines TRBV19 with TRBJ1-2; D unresolved. The CDR3 has 11 amino acids. V lost 7 bases and J 4 bases, leaving 7 bases between the germline ends. CDR1 and CDR2 (germline): LNHDA, SQIVND (reference sequence). DNA of the CDR3: TGTGCCAGTAATAGCGGCTATGGCTACACCTTC. It is translated as CASNSGYGYTF.

The chain links TRBV9 to TRBJ2-1, with 10 bases aligning to TRBD2. The CDR3 is 15 amino acids. V shed 4 bases and J 4 bases; nucleotides not matched to a gene: 5. CDR1 and CDR2 (germline): SGDLS, YYNGEE. CDR3: CASSTGLAAYNEQFF. CDR3 nucleotides: TGTGCCAGCAGCACCGGACTAGCGGCGTACAATGAGCAGTTCTTC.

The chain has TRBV7-9 and TRBJ1-1; D remains ambiguous. The germline CDR1 and CDR2 sequences are SEHNR and FQNEAQ (reference sequence). The CDR3 has 17 amino acids. The V and J ends lost 1 base and 1 base respectively, with 16 bases between them. DNA for the CDR3: TGTGCCAGCAGCTTAGTAGGCGCGGGTCGGGGGAACACTGAAGCTTTCTTT. Its protein product is CASSLVGAGRGNTEAFF.

V gene TRBV30 combines with J gene TRBJ1-2; 8 bases line up with TRBD1. V lost 3 bases and J lost 3; bases outside the gene matches: 0. The CDR3 is 12 amino acids. Germline V gene lookup returns CDR1 GTSNPN and CDR2 SVGIG (reference sequence). CDR3: CAWRQGDYGYTF. CDR3 nucleotide sequence: TGTGCCTGGAGACAGGGGGACTATGGCTACACCTTC.

Comments on this clone: The germline gene is not matched at one end of the junction; a read error may be the cause. V and J are TRBV6-2 or TRBV6-3 and TRBJ2-7; 7 bases fit TRBD1. The CDR3 has 13 amino acids. Germline V gives CDR1 MNHEY, CDR2 SVGEGT. As DNA, the CDR3 is TGTGCCAGCAGTCGACAGGGCTCCTACGGGCAGTACTTC. Its translation is CASSRQGSYGQYF.